This record covers a single TCR beta chain. The CDR3 totals 14 residues. CDR1 is GTSNPN and CDR2 is SVGIG in the germline V gene (reference sequence). The V gene lost 6 bases and the J gene lost 3 bases, with 16 bases spanning the gap. Sequenced by immunoSEQ multiplex PCR; TCRdb stores in-frame clones only, minus some. The sample data list approximately 190,000 clones. These data originate in a study of control samples from healthy donors and cancer patients. The receptor's source is a woman in her 30s in good health. Material: blood. The rearrangement uses TRBV30 and TRBJ2-3; D possibly uses TRBD1 or TRBD2 (5 bases each). In DNA form, the CDR3 reads TGTGCCTGCAACAGACCGGGGCTAACAGATACGCAGTATTTT. Its translation: CACNRPGLTDTQYF.